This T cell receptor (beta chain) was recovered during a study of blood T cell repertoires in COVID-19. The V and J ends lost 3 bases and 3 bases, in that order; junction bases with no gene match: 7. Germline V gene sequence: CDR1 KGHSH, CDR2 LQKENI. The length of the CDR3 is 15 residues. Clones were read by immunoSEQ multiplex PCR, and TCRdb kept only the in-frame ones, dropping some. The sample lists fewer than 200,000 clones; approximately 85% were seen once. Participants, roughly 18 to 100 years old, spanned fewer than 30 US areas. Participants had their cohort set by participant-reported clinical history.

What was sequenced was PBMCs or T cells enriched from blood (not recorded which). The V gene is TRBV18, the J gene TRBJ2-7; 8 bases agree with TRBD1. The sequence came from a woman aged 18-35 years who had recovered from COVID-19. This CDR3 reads CASSPAAGQDYEQYF. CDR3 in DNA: TGTGCCAGCTCACCCGCCGCGGGACAGGACTACGAGCAGTACTTC.